Below, one T cell receptor beta chain is given with its context. The CDR3 runs 13 residues. V was shortened by 4 bases and J by 5 bases, with 11 bases between the two germline ends. This sample was included in a study of blood T cell repertoires in COVID-19. Study background: PBMCs, B-cell-depleted T cells, or T cells provided the cDNA or gDNA that made up the material.

In the original processing: By means of reference gene primer amplification, nucleated cell counts were estimated. Method: immunoSEQ multiplex PCR; TCRdb's copy keeps in-frame clones and lacks some. V, J and clone size reflect that table, while D and trimming were determined from the DNA. The data contain roughly 200,000 clones, around 85% of them singletons. This clonotype was sampled from an older woman with acute or convalescent COVID-19. Sequenced material: peripheral blood. The J gene is TRBJ2-5, the V gene TRBV12-3 or TRBV12-4; a possible D gene is TRBD1 (5 bases). CDR3 protein: CASSSSGLETQYF. In nucleotides, the CDR3 is TGTGCCAGCAGTTCATCAGGGCTGGAGACCCAGTACTTC.